The 29 T cell receptor beta chains given below trace back to one sample, sequenced in a study of shared clonotypes between healthy human individuals. Libraries were prepared by immunoSEQ multiplex PCR; TCRdb keeps only in-frame clonotypes and omits some of them. The repertoire includes millions of clones, just over 90% of them detected once, and over 0.12% sits in the top ten. Sequencing input: naive CD4+ T cells sorted from blood. Subset meaning: CD45RA+ positively selected. These receptors all stem from a man between 18 and 35 years old in good health.

The CDR3 DNA reads TGTGCCAGCAGCCAGGGGGGACCCTACGAGCAGTACTTC. Its translation is CASSQGGPYEQYF. The chain uses TRBV7-8 and TRBJ2-7, with a possible D match to TRBD1 (7 bases). The CDR3 is made up of 13 amino acids. CDR1 is SGHVS and CDR2 is FQNEAQ in the germline V gene. The V end lost 5 bases, the J end lost 2 bases, and 10 bases lay between the germline ends.

V gene TRBV28 combines with J gene TRBJ2-7; TRBD1 matches 10 bases. Per the germline V gene, CDR1 is MDHEN and CDR2 is SYDVKM. The CDR3 has 16 amino acids. V lost 5 bases to trimming and J lost 7 bases; unmatched junction nucleotides: 14. CDR3 in amino acids: CASSTTGTGDYVEQYF. The DNA for the CDR3 is TGTGCCAGCAGTACAACCGGGACAGGGGACTACGTGGAGCAGTACTTC.

The gene calls are TRBV6-6 and TRBJ2-5, with D hard to call. The CDR3 runs 14 residues. CDR1 and CDR2 from the germline V gene are MNHNY and SVGAGI (reference sequence). Trimming removed 4 bases at V and 7 bases at J, with 16 bases between. CDR3: CASSSSPTLGTQYF. DNA for the CDR3: TGTGCCAGCAGTTCCTCCCCCACCTTGGGGACCCAGTACTTC.

Concerning this clone itself: Other DNA sequences from this sample encode an identical CDR3 as well. This rearrangement joins TRBV6-1 to TRBJ1-3; D uncertain. Germline V gene sequence: CDR1 MNHNS, CDR2 SASEGT. V was pared by 3 bases and J by 0 bases, with 6 bases between. CDR3 length equals 14 residues. The CDR3 region has the DNA TGTGCCAGCAGTGAGAAAGGCTCTGGAAACACCATATATTTT. Translation: CASSEKGSGNTIYF.

The J gene is TRBJ2-7, the V gene TRBV2, with a tentative D call TRBD1 (6 bases). The CDR3 totals 15 residues. V was clipped by 5 bases and J by 0 bases, with 14 bases between them. Germline lookup yields CDR1 SNHLY and CDR2 FYNNEI. This CDR3 is CASSIRGQSSYEQYF. For the CDR3, the DNA is TGTGCCAGCAGTATACGGGGACAAAGCTCCTACGAGCAGTACTTC.

This clone appeared once. J is TRBJ2-5 and V is TRBV15, with 8 bases matching TRBD2. This CDR3 region has 14 residues. With V trimmed by 3 bases and J by 6 bases, 6 bases remained unmatched. Per the germline V gene, CDR1 is LNHNV and CDR2 is YYDKDF (reference sequence). In nucleotides, the CDR3 is TGTGCCACCAGCAGTACTAGCGGCAGGCAGACCCAGTACTTC. This translates into CATSSTSGRQTQYF.

Points on this clone: At the DNA level, this CDR3 is encoded by other sequences in the same sample as well. The chain is built from TRBV6-5 and TRBJ2-7, with TRBD1 as a possible D gene (5 bases). Germline CDR1 is MNHEY and CDR2 is SVGAGI. V gave up 6 bases and J gave up 2 bases, with 17 bases separating them. The CDR3 has 15 residues. The CDR3 protein is CASSAASAGTYEQYF. The CDR3 coding sequence is TGTGCCAGCAGCGCCGCATCGGCAGGGACCTACGAGCAGTACTTC.

This clone has only one observation. The chain combines TRBV23-1 with TRBJ2-1, with D possibly being TRBD1 or TRBD2 (5 bases each). TRBV23-1 is identified as an open reading frame with a role that is uncertain. Between the trimmed V and J ends, which lost 3 bases and 5 bases, there was a span of 20 bases. The CDR3 is 17 residues long. CDR3 sequence (DNA): TGCGCCAGCAGTCAGTTTCCCACTAGTAGGGACGACAATGAGCAGTTCTTC. Protein product: CASSQFPTSRDDNEQFF.

The rearrangement links TRBV7-9 to TRBJ2-3, with 7 positions matching TRBD1. This CDR3 is built from 17 residues. With 2 bases clipped from V and 0 bases from J, the junction kept 8 bases outside the gene matches. From germline, CDR1 is SEHNR and CDR2 FQNEAQ (reference sequence). The CDR3, as DNA: TGTGCCAGCAGCTTATACAGGGGAGAAGGGAGCACAGATACGCAGTATTTT. It translates to CASSLYRGEGSTDTQYF.

This rearrangement joins TRBV30 to TRBJ2-3, with D perhaps TRBD2 (6 bases). Trimming removed 5 bases at V and 2 bases at J, with 8 bases between. This CDR3 is 12 amino acids long. CDR1 is GTSNPN and CDR2 is SVGIG in the germline V gene (reference sequence). The CDR3: CAWGGNTDTQYF. The CDR3 DNA is TGTGCCTGGGGCGGGAACACAGATACGCAGTATTTT.

This clone was seen a single time. The rearrangement uses TRBV6-1 and TRBJ2-7; D not resolved. Trimming pared 8 bases from V and 4 bases from J, leaving 15 bases between. Per the germline V gene, CDR1 is MNHNS and CDR2 is SASEGT. The CDR3 loop spans 13 amino acids. For the CDR3, the DNA is TGTGCCAGCTCGCAAGGCGACCGTTACGAGCAGTACTTC. As protein: CASSQGDRYEQYF.

This chain joins TRBV28 and TRBJ2-2; 7 bases are a match to TRBD1. CDR1 and CDR2 from the germline V gene are MDHEN and SYDVKM. J lost 8 bases, V lost 7 bases, and 19 bases had no gene match. The CDR3 extends over 17 amino acids. The CDR3: CASTFTLQGTGVGELFF. Written as DNA, the CDR3 is TGTGCCAGCACCTTTACCCTACAGGGGACCGGGGTGGGGGAGCTGTTTTTT. The complete variable domain, with remaining parts taken from reference TRBV28 and TRBJ2-2, reads DVKVTQSSRYLVKRTGEKVFLECVQDMDHENMFWYRQDPGLGLRLIYFSYDVKMKEKGDIPEGYSVSREKKERFSLILESASTNQTSMYLCASTFTLQGTGVGELFFGEGSRLTVL.

The chain employs TRBV9 and TRBJ2-3, with a tentative D call TRBD1 (6 bases). The CDR3 runs to 14 residues. CDR1 and CDR2 (germline): SGDLS, YYNGEE. The V and J ends lost 0 bases and 2 bases respectively, with 7 bases between them. Written as DNA, the CDR3 is TGTGCCAGCAGCGTAGGACAGGACACAGATACGCAGTATTTT. Encoded protein: CASSVGQDTDTQYF. The variable domain in full, completed from reference TRBV9 and TRBJ2-3, reads DSGVTQTPKHLITATGQRVTLRCSPRSGDLSVYWYQQSLDQGLQFLIQYYNGEERAKGNILERFSAQQFPDLHSELNLSSLELGDSALYFCASSVGQDTDTQYFGPGTRLTVL.

The J gene is TRBJ2-5, the V gene TRBV14; D remains ambiguous. CDR1 and CDR2 from the germline V gene are SGHDN and FVKESK. Trimming took 4 bases from V and 3 from J, leaving 12 bases between them. This CDR3 contains 14 residues. CDR3 DNA sequence: TGTGCCAGCAGCCGCGCCGGTGGCAAAGAGACCCAGTACTTC. The encoded protein is CASSRAGGKETQYF.

V is TRBV2 and J is TRBJ1-3; D unclear. Deletions cut 3 bases from V and 0 bases from J, with 9 bases between. CDR1 and CDR2 from the germline V gene are SNHLY and FYNNEI. The length of the CDR3 is 15 residues. CDR3 protein: CASSELRSSGNTIYF. In DNA form, the CDR3 reads TGTGCCAGCAGTGAGCTAAGGAGCTCTGGAAACACCATATATTTT.

The chain recombines TRBV7-9 with TRBJ1-1; D call uncertain. The CDR3 contains 10 residues. V was cut by 5 bases and J by 10 bases, with 8 bases left in between. CDR1 and CDR2 from the germline V gene are SEHNR and FQNEAQ (reference sequence). CDR3: CASSPLGAFF. The CDR3 DNA reads TGTGCCAGCAGCCCCCTAGGAGCTTTCTTT.

As concerns this clone: Other DNA variants within this sample encode the same CDR3. This sequence joins TRBV7-6 and TRBJ2-7, with D possibly being TRBD2 (6 bases). Germline V gene lookup returns CDR1 SGHVS and CDR2 FNYEAQ. The CDR3 is made up of 14 amino acids. Trimming pared 1 base from V and 1 base from J, leaving 8 bases between. The CDR3 region is CASSLVGGSYEQYF. The CDR3 coding sequence is TGTGCCAGCAGCTTAGTTGGAGGGTCCTACGAGCAGTACTTC.

This chain connects TRBV11-2 to TRBJ1-2, with 8 bases lining up with TRBD1. Germline trimming cut 2 bases from V and 3 bases from J; bases unmatched to any gene: 5. The CDR3 spans 15 residues. Per germline, CDR1 SGHAT and CDR2 FQNNGV. The CDR3 DNA follows: TGTGCCAGCAGCTTAACAGGGACAGGCGACTATGGCTACACCTTC. Translated: CASSLTGTGDYGYTF.

The genes are TRBV7-9 and TRBJ2-7; perhaps D is TRBD1 or TRBD2 (5 bases each). The V and J ends lost 5 bases and 0 bases respectively, with 14 bases between them. Germline CDR1 reads SEHNR; CDR2 reads FQNEAQ (reference sequence). CDR3 length: 15 amino acids. DNA for the CDR3: TGTGCCAGCAGCCCGGGACGGATGAGCTCCTACGAGCAGTACTTC. It specifies CASSPGRMSSYEQYF.

The rearrangement links TRBV5-5 to TRBJ2-7; 12 nucleotides line up with TRBD1. The CDR3 runs 16 residues. The ends lost 2 bases at V and 6 bases at J; junction bases unmatched: 9. The germline V gene has CDR1 SGHKS and CDR2 YYEKEE (reference sequence). The CDR3 DNA reads TGTGCCAGCAGCTTATTTACCGGGACAGGGGGCCTCGAGCAGTACTTC. This translates into CASSLFTGTGGLEQYF. The whole variable domain, remainder taken from reference TRBV5-5 and TRBJ2-7, is DAGVTQSPTHLIKTRGQQVTLRCSPISGHKSVSWYQQVLGQGPQFIFQYYEKEERGRGNFPDRFSARQFPNYSSELNVNALLLGDSALYLCASSLFTGTGGLEQYFGPGTRLTVT.

About this clone: This sample includes further DNA sequences coding for the same CDR3. The rearrangement links TRBV2 to TRBJ2-3; TRBD1 might be the D (5 bases). Germline CDR1 and CDR2: SNHLY and FYNNEI. The V end was cut by 4 bases, the J end by 5 bases, with 7 bases between. The CDR3 is 12 amino acids. Here the CDR3 reads CASSAQGDTQYF. The CDR3 DNA is TGTGCCAGCAGTGCGCAGGGAGATACGCAGTATTTT.

To note about this clone: Additional DNA sequences in this sample encode the identical CDR3. This sequence joins TRBV6-5 and TRBJ1-2; TRBD1 agrees at 9 bases. V lost 6 bases, J lost 3 bases, and 5 bases stayed unmatched. CDR3 size: 14 residues. The germline V gene has CDR1 MNHEY and CDR2 SVGAGI. This chain's CDR3 is CASRGTGPYYGYTF. The CDR3 DNA sequence: TGTGCCAGCAGGGGGACAGGGCCATACTATGGCTACACCTTC.

Remarks on this clone: Other DNA sequences in this sample translate to the same CDR3. V usage is TRBV29-1 and J usage is TRBJ2-1, with D unresolved. V was clipped by 4 bases and J by 0 bases, with 7 bases between them. The CDR3 runs to 13 residues. Germline values: CDR1 SQVTM, CDR2 ANQGSEA. The CDR3 DNA reads as TGCAGCGTTGCGGTGAGCTCCTACAATGAGCAGTTCTTC. It is translated as CSVAVSSYNEQFF.

This chain links TRBV10-3 with TRBJ1-1, with 11 positions matching TRBD1. This CDR3 has 14 residues. Trimming removed 7 bases from V and 4 bases from J; junction bases left unmatched: 5. Germline V lookup: CDR1 ENHRY, CDR2 SYGVKD. The CDR3 loop is CAITTDRGPTEAFF. The CDR3, as DNA: TGTGCCATCACCACGGACAGGGGGCCCACTGAAGCTTTCTTT.

As concerns this clone: The sample has other DNA sequences that encode this CDR3 too. V usage is TRBV5-1 and J usage is TRBJ1-1, with 7 bases matching TRBD1. CDR1 is SGHRS and CDR2 is YFSETQ in the germline V gene. The ends lost 3 bases at V and 0 bases at J; junction bases unmatched: 2. CDR3 size: 14 residues. CDR3 nucleotide sequence: TGCGCCAGCAGCTCGGGACAGCTGAACACTGAAGCTTTCTTT. Translation gives CASSSGQLNTEAFF.

The chain couples TRBV15 to TRBJ2-7, with D perhaps assigned TRBD1 or TRBD2 (5 bases each). The CDR3 is 14 residues long. Between the trimmed V and J ends, which lost 6 bases and 2 bases, there was a span of 14 bases. Germline CDR1 and CDR2: LNHNV and YYDKDF (reference sequence). The CDR3 here is CATRAGTDAYEQYF. For the CDR3, the DNA is TGTGCCACCAGGGCCGGGACGGACGCCTACGAGCAGTACTTC.

The rearrangement links TRBV18 to TRBJ1-1, with 8 positions matching TRBD1. CDR1 is KGHSH, CDR2 LQKENI, per germline. V lost 3 bases and J lost 3; bases outside the gene matches: 9. The CDR3 consists of 16 residues. The CDR3 loop is CASSPMSRTGHTEAFF. The CDR3 DNA sequence: TGTGCCAGCTCACCTATGTCCCGGACAGGGCACACTGAAGCTTTCTTT.

V is TRBV15 and J is TRBJ1-1; D is perhaps TRBD1 (5 bases). Deletions cut 1 base from V and 0 bases from J, with 9 bases between. Germline V gives CDR1 LNHNV, CDR2 YYDKDF (reference sequence). The CDR3 covers 15 residues. The CDR3: CATSRVGEMNTEAFF. CDR3 nucleotides: TGTGCCACCAGCAGAGTAGGGGAAATGAACACTGAAGCTTTCTTT.

The chain links TRBV2 to TRBJ2-3, with D perhaps assigned TRBD1 or TRBD2 (5 bases each). The CDR3 totals 17 residues. Germline loops: CDR1 SNHLY, CDR2 FYNNEI. Trimming pared 4 bases from V and 0 bases from J, leaving 17 bases between. The CDR3 loop is CASSGGVGARSTDTQYF. In nucleotides, the CDR3 is TGTGCCAGCAGTGGAGGGGTAGGGGCTAGGAGCACAGATACGCAGTATTTT.